The clone carrying this T cell receptor (beta chain) was picked up a small number of times. Its antigen is unidentified. This entry belongs to a study of T-cell memory formation after mild COVID-19. For the study at large: Most TCR clusters belonged to a single donor. Study-wide findings and caveats: That cross-reactive memory joined was suggested by some responding clones appearing in pre-infection memory. CD4+ contracting clones were mainly CM and EM; CD8+ ones, EMRA.

Using constant-segment primers, 5'RACE produced TCR alpha and TCR beta cDNA libraries carrying sample barcodes and UMIs. TCRdb fed the 5' RACE reads into MiXCR, producing one record per CDR3 protein. The sample has about 340,000 distinct CDR3 sequences, about 15% seen once. This TCR was sampled from a man aged 18 to 29 who had mild COVID-19 (a few samples of this study predate the infection). Cell type and time point are not known. Sequencing was done on a sample of PBMCs or a T cell subset sorted from them (not recorded which).

The CDR3 bases are TGCGCCAGCAGTCAGGGGTTGGACACTGAAGCTTTCTTT. It codes for CASSQGLDTEAFF. The gene calls are TRBV5-1 and TRBJ1-1; possible D gene TRBD1, 6 bases. CDR3 length equals 13 residues. Deletions cut 5 bases from V and 3 bases from J, with 11 bases between. Germline V gene lookup returns CDR1 SGHRS and CDR2 YFSETQ.